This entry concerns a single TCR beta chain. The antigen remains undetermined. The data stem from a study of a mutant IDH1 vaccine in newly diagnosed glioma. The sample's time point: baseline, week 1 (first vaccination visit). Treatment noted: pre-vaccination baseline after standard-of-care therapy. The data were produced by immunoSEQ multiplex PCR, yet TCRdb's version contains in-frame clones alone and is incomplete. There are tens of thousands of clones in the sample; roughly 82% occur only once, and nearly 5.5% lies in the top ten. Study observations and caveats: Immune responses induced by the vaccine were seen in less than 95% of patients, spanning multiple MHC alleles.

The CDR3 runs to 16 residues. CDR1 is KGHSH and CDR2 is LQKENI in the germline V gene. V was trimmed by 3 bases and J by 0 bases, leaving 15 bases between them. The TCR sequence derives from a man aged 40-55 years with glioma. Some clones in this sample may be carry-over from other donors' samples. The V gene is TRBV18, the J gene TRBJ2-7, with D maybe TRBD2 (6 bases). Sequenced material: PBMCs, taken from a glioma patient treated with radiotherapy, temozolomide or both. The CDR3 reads CASSPPWAGSSYEQYF. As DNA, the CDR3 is TGTGCCAGCTCACCCCCCTGGGCGGGGAGCTCCTACGAGCAGTACTTC. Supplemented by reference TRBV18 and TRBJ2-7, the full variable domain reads NAGVMQNPRHLVRRRGQEARLRCSPMKGHSHVYWYRQLPEEGLKFMVYLQKENIIDESGMPKERFSAEFPKEGPSILRIQQVVRGDSAAYFCASSPPWAGSSYEQYFGPGTRLTVT.